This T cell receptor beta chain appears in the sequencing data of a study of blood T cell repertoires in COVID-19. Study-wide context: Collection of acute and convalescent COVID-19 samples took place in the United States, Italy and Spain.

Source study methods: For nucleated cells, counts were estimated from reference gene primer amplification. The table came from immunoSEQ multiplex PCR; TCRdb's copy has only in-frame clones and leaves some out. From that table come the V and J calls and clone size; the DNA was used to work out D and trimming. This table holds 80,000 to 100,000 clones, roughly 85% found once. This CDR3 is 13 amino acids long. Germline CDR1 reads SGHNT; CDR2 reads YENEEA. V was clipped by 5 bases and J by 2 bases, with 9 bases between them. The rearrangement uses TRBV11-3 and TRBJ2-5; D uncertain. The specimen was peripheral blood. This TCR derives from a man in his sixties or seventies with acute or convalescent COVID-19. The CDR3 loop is CASSRAPQETQYF. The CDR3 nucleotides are TGTGCCAGCAGCCGAGCACCTCAAGAGACCCAGTACTTC.